The 5 T cell receptor beta chains presented below share a single source sample, sequenced in a study of blood T cell repertoires in COVID-19. Clones were read by immunoSEQ multiplex PCR, and TCRdb kept only the in-frame ones, dropping some. This table has more than 85,000 clones, 72% appearing once. Sequenced material: peripheral blood. The receptor source for this set is a woman aged 55-69 years with acute or convalescent COVID-19.

The chain recombines TRBV6-5 with TRBJ2-1; 11 nucleotides align to TRBD2. The germline V gene has CDR1 MNHEY and CDR2 SVGAGI. CDR3 size: 15 residues. V lost 0 bases to trimming and J lost 9 bases; unmatched junction nucleotides: 4. CDR3 loop: CASSYSSGGVGEQFF. The CDR3 DNA reads TGTGCCAGCAGTTACTCTAGCGGGGGGGTCGGTGAGCAGTTCTTC.

The count of this clone is one. The chain has TRBV12-3 or TRBV12-4 and TRBJ1-2; D is perhaps TRBD1 (5 bases). V was trimmed by 2 bases and J by 4 bases, leaving 8 bases between them. The CDR3 has 13 residues. CDR3 in DNA: TGTGCCAGCAGTTTAAGGGGCCCCTATGGCTACACCTTC. This codes for CASSLRGPYGYTF.

The chain links TRBV7-8 to TRBJ1-1; possible D gene TRBD1, 6 bases. The germline CDR1 and CDR2 sequences are SGHVS and FQNEAQ. The CDR3 is 15 amino acids. V shed 4 bases and J shed 5 bases, with 17 bases lying between them. The CDR3 loop is CASSWDTWVRTEAFF. DNA of the CDR3: TGTGCCAGCAGCTGGGACACTTGGGTGAGGACTGAAGCTTTCTTT.

The chain links TRBV6-6 to TRBJ2-1; 8 nucleotides align to TRBD1. The germline V gene has CDR1 MNHNY and CDR2 SVGAGI (reference sequence). V lost 5 bases and J lost 4; bases outside the gene matches: 13. The CDR3 consists of 17 residues. For the CDR3, the DNA is TGTGCCAGCAGTCATCGGACAGGGAAAAGTTCGTACAATGAGCAGTTCTTC. Protein: CASSHRTGKSSYNEQFF.

This clone occurred once. This chain connects TRBV5-6 to TRBJ1-2; 7 positions agree with TRBD1. Germline V gene data show CDR1 as SGHDT and CDR2 as YYEEEE. Trimming cost V 3 bases and J 3 bases; bases outside gene matches: 2. The CDR3 extends over 13 amino acids. The CDR3 DNA follows: TGTGCCAGCAGCTACGGGACAGACTATGGCTACACCTTC. It yields the protein CASSYGTDYGYTF.